This T cell receptor beta chain emerged from a study of T-cell memory formation after mild COVID-19. The CDR3 totals 15 residues. With V trimmed by 6 bases and J by 2 bases, 8 bases remained unmatched. 5'RACE, which relied on constant-segment primers, yielded TCR alpha and TCR beta cDNA libraries carrying sample barcodes and UMIs. MiXCR, run by TCRdb on the 5' RACE reads, gives a single entry per CDR3 protein. The data contain a few hundred thousand distinct CDR3 sequences, about 15% of them seen just once; the ten biggest clones take up roughly 21%. The chain recombines TRBV12-3 or TRBV12-4 with TRBJ2-3, with 7 bases fitting TRBD1. Sequencing was carried out using PBMCs or a T cell subset sorted from them (not recorded which). The clonotype originates from a man between 18 and 35 years old who had mild COVID-19 (a few samples of this study predate the infection). Cell type and time point are not known. CDR3 protein: CASSKTGLDTDTQYF. CDR3 DNA: TGTGCCAGCAGCAAGACAGGGCTCGACACAGATACGCAGTATTTT.